The 21 T cell receptor beta chains reported below all come from one sample, sequenced in a study of cytomegalovirus exposure and HLA in healthy donors. PCR involved 60 Vbeta and 13 Jbeta primers. TCRdb keeps only in-frame clones here, not all; method: immunoSEQ multiplex PCR. The sample shows 150,000 or so clones, about 74% of them seen only once. The sequenced material came from PBMCs. The receptors were gathered from a male donor in good health and CMV-seronegative.

The chain employs TRBV28 and TRBJ2-1; a possible D gene is TRBD2 (5 bases). This CDR3 comprises 16 residues. Germline V lookup: CDR1 MDHEN, CDR2 SYDVKM. The V and J ends lost 6 bases and 2 bases respectively, with 17 bases between them. For the CDR3, the DNA is TGTGCCAGCAGCCCCGCCAGCGGAATACCCTACAATGAGCAGTTCTTC. Residues: CASSPASGIPYNEQFF.

The chain uses TRBV30 and TRBJ1-6, with D possibly matching TRBD1 (6 bases). V lost 2 bases to trimming and J lost 9 bases, with 11 bases between them. This CDR3 has 13 amino acids. Per the germline V gene, CDR1 is GTSNPN and CDR2 is SVGIG (reference sequence). The CDR3 DNA follows: TGTGCCTGGAGTACAGGGAATGGTTCACCCCTCCACTTT. It is translated as CAWSTGNGSPLHF.

This clone has just one count. This rearrangement joins TRBV11-2 to TRBJ2-5; 14 bases fit TRBD2. CDR1 and CDR2 (germline): SGHAT, FQNNGV. The CDR3 is 15 residues long. J gave up 5 bases and V 4 bases, and 3 bases lay outside the gene matches. As DNA, the CDR3 is TGTGCCAGCAGCTCGGGACTAGCGGGAGTGGAGACCCAGTACTTC. It encodes CASSSGLAGVETQYF.

The chain employs TRBV19 and TRBJ2-1, with 10 bases that match TRBD2. Germline CDR1 LNHDA, CDR2 SQIVND (reference sequence). The CDR3 consists of 17 residues. With V trimmed by 6 bases and J by 4 bases, 12 bases remained unmatched. DNA of the CDR3: TGTGCCAGTAGCACCGGGGCTAGCGGGAGTCAGTACAATGAGCAGTTCTTC. Protein sequence: CASSTGASGSQYNEQFF.

In its sample, this clone was seen a few times. This chain connects TRBV6-1 to TRBJ2-5; 10 bases fit TRBD2. The CDR3 runs 15 residues. V trimming: 6 bases; J trimming: 2 bases; junction bases outside the gene matches: 6. The germline V gene encodes CDR1 MNHNS and CDR2 SASEGT. The DNA for the CDR3 is TGTGCCAGCAGCCGGCAAGCGGGGGGGCAAGAGACCCAGTACTTC. It yields the protein CASSRQAGGQETQYF.

This clone came up a few times. The CDR3 coding sequence is TGTGCCGGGGCTCGGGACACGCGTTACGAGCAGTACTTC. This sequence encodes CAGARDTRYEQYF. The chain couples TRBV10-3 to TRBJ2-7; D perhaps matches TRBD1 (6 bases). The CDR3 spans 13 residues. Trimming pared 11 bases from V and 4 bases from J, leaving 18 bases between. Germline loops: CDR1 ENHRY, CDR2 SYGVKD.

This clone was counted only a few times. The rearrangement links TRBV19 to TRBJ1-2, with 7 positions matching TRBD1. This CDR3 is built from 15 residues. CDR1 and CDR2 (germline): LNHDA, SQIVND (reference sequence). V gave up 4 bases and J gave up 2 bases; unmatched junction bases: 7. The CDR3 DNA follows: TGTGCCAGTAGTACCCAAACAGGGGAGAACTATGGCTACACCTTC. This translates into CASSTQTGENYGYTF. The whole variable domain, filled in from reference TRBV19 and TRBJ1-2, reads DGGITQSPKYLFRKEGQNVTLSCEQNLNHDAMYWYRQDPGQGLRLIYYSQIVNDFQKGDIAEGYSVSREKKESFPLTVTSAQKNPTAFYLCASSTQTGENYGYTFGSGTRLTVV.

V gene TRBV5-1 combines with J gene TRBJ2-5; 8 nucleotides line up with TRBD2. This CDR3 has 15 residues. Losses at the gene ends were 6 bases for V and 3 bases for J; bases not matched to a gene: 10. From germline, CDR1 is SGHRS and CDR2 YFSETQ. CDR3 in amino acids: CASKEGLAGKETQYF. The CDR3 DNA sequence: TGCGCCAGCAAAGAGGGGTTAGCGGGAAAAGAGACCCAGTACTTC. Variable domain in full (rest from reference TRBV5-1 and TRBJ2-5): KAGVTQTPRYLIKTRGQQVTLSCSPISGHRSVSWYQQTPGQGLQFLFEYFSETQRNKGNFPGRFSGRQFSNSRSEMNVSTLELGDSALYLCASKEGLAGKETQYFGPGTRLLVL.

V is TRBV28 and J is TRBJ2-5; 7 nucleotides align to TRBD1. Trimming removed 5 bases from V and 1 base from J; junction bases left unmatched: 7. Germline loops: CDR1 MDHEN, CDR2 SYDVKM. The length of the CDR3 is 15 residues. This chain's CDR3 is CASSPMWDSQETQYF. The CDR3 DNA is TGTGCCAGCAGTCCTATGTGGGACAGCCAAGAGACCCAGTACTTC.

The rearrangement joins TRBV7-3 to TRBJ1-2; 8 bases are shared with TRBD1. V shed 2 bases, J shed 6 bases, and the junction held 5 bases outside the gene matches. This CDR3 has 14 residues. Germline V gives CDR1 SGHTA, CDR2 FQGTGA. CDR3 sequence (DNA): TGTGCCAGCAGCTTACAGCAGGGGGCGGATGGCTACACCTTC. It encodes CASSLQQGADGYTF.

The chain has TRBV28 and TRBJ1-5; D perhaps matches TRBD1 (5 bases). The CDR3 covers 16 residues. The V end lost 3 bases, the J end lost 1 base, and 13 bases lay between the germline ends. The germline gives CDR1 MDHEN, CDR2 SYDVKM. CDR3 coding DNA: TGTGCCAGCAGTTTTTTCAGGGTGATAAGCAATCAGCCCCAGCATTTT. Residues: CASSFFRVISNQPQHF.

The chain combines TRBV10-3 with TRBJ1-4; the D gene is possibly TRBD1 (6 bases). Germline loops: CDR1 ENHRY, CDR2 SYGVKD. V was cut by 5 bases and J by 0 bases, with 13 bases left in between. The CDR3 covers 16 residues. Here the CDR3 DNA reads TGTGCCATCAGTAGGACAGCGACCACAACTAATGAAAAACTGTTTTTT. Translated, it gives CAISRTATTTNEKLFF.

The chain couples TRBV5-1 to TRBJ2-7; 7 bases agree with TRBD1. This CDR3 comprises 14 residues. Trimming removed 5 bases from V and 5 bases from J; junction bases left unmatched: 10. CDR1 and CDR2 (germline): SGHRS, YFSETQ. The CDR3 region is CASSASQGVNEQYF. The CDR3 region has the DNA TGCGCCAGCAGTGCCAGTCAGGGGGTAAACGAGCAGTACTTC.

This rearrangement joins TRBV27 to TRBJ2-1, with TRBD2 matching 13 bases. CDR1 MNHEY and CDR2 SMNVEV come from the germline V gene (reference sequence). The CDR3 is made up of 16 amino acids. V trimming: 5 bases; J trimming: 5 bases; junction bases outside the gene matches: 6. CDR3 nucleotides: TGTGCCAGCAGTGCTATCGGACTAGCGGGGGACAATGAGCAGTTCTTC. Residues: CASSAIGLAGDNEQFF.

The gene calls are TRBV6-5 and TRBJ1-3; no firm D call. The CDR3 has 15 amino acids. The V and J ends lost 4 bases and 1 base respectively, with 11 bases between them. The germline gives CDR1 MNHEY, CDR2 SVGAGI. This CDR3 is CASSLGSGSGNTIYF. CDR3 DNA sequence: TGTGCCAGCAGTTTAGGGAGTGGGTCTGGAAACACCATATATTTT.

The V call is TRBV5-4, the J call TRBJ1-2; D possibly corresponds to TRBD1 (6 bases). This CDR3 contains 13 residues. Germline V gives CDR1 SGHNT, CDR2 YYREEE (reference sequence). Trimming stripped 6 bases from V and 6 bases from J, with 15 bases between. The CDR3 reads CASTVWGHHGYTF. CDR3 nucleotides: TGTGCCAGCACCGTATGGGGACACCATGGCTACACCTTC.

This clone was counted only a few times. This sequence joins TRBV5-5 and TRBJ2-7, with a weak D call TRBD2 (5 bases). V was clipped by 2 bases and J by 0 bases, with 12 bases between them. From germline, CDR1 is SGHKS and CDR2 YYEKEE (reference sequence). The length of the CDR3 is 15 residues. The CDR3 DNA reads as TGTGCCAGCAGCTTCCCCCGCGGACTCTCCTACGAGCAGTACTTC. It codes for CASSFPRGLSYEQYF.

This clone was counted a single time. The J gene is TRBJ2-1, the V gene TRBV5-1, with D maybe TRBD1 (6 bases). V was cut by 4 bases and J by 5 bases, with 19 bases left in between. CDR1 SGHRS and CDR2 YFSETQ come from the germline V gene. The CDR3 is 16 residues long. In nucleotides, the CDR3 is TGCGCCAGCAGCCTCCCGGGACCCGGGACACACAATGAGCAGTTCTTC. It translates to CASSLPGPGTHNEQFF.

The chain joins TRBV28 to TRBJ1-5; D gene uncertain. The CDR3 sequence is 16 residues long. Germline V gene lookup returns CDR1 MDHEN and CDR2 SYDVKM. Trimming took off 5 bases at V and 0 bases at J, with 14 bases between the two ends. CDR3: CASSPRGASSNQPQHF. The CDR3 DNA reads as TGTGCCAGCAGTCCCCGGGGAGCCTCTAGCAATCAGCCCCAGCATTTT.

This sequence joins TRBV5-1 and TRBJ1-1, with TRBD1 identical over 9 bases. With V trimmed by 2 bases and J by 1 base, 6 bases remained unmatched. Germline V CDR1 and CDR2: SGHRS, YFSETQ. This CDR3 is built from 16 residues. CDR3 bases: TGCGCCAGCAGCTTTATAAAGACAGGGGGGAACACTGAAGCTTTCTTT. Translation gives CASSFIKTGGNTEAFF.

The chain is built from TRBV18 and TRBJ2-1; 10 nucleotides align to TRBD1. This CDR3 has 17 residues. J gave up 5 bases and V 0 bases, and 7 bases lay outside the gene matches. Per the germline V gene, CDR1 is KGHSH and CDR2 is LQKENI. In nucleotides, the CDR3 is TGTGCCAGCTCACCACCGGACCCGGGACAGGGGAACAATGAGCAGTTCTTC. Amino acids: CASSPPDPGQGNNEQFF.